The 26 T cell receptor beta chains below all came from one sample that was sequenced in a study of OX40 agonist ivuxolimab in advanced cancers. TCRdb's copy holds only in-frame clones and misses some; the assay was immunoSEQ multiplex PCR. In the table there are tens of thousands of clones, 79% of which are singletons. The source material was CD4+ or CD8+ T cells sorted from blood, sampled in a trial of the OX40 agonist ivuxolimab. The receptors originated from an adult with an advanced solid tumor such as melanoma, head and neck, liver or kidney cancer.

This clone was seen more than once but under ten times. V usage is TRBV19 and J usage is TRBJ1-1; D is uncertain. V lost 6 bases, J lost 1 base, and 9 bases lay in between. The CDR3 runs 13 residues. Germline lookup yields CDR1 LNHDA and CDR2 SQIVND (reference sequence). CDR3 region: CASSYQGNTEAFF. In DNA, the CDR3 is TGTGCCAGTAGCTACCAAGGGAACACTGAAGCTTTCTTT.

This sequence joins TRBV28 and TRBJ2-5, with TRBD1 matching 9 bases. This CDR3 has 13 residues. The germline V gene encodes CDR1 MDHEN and CDR2 SYDVKM. Trimming took 8 bases from V and 7 from J; bases not matched to a gene: 8. In nucleotides, the CDR3 is TGTGCCAGCGTCCTGGACAGGGGAGGGACCCAGTACTTC. Protein sequence: CASVLDRGGTQYF.

The chain uses TRBV7-2 and TRBJ2-2; TRBD2 is a possible D gene (5 bases). The germline gives CDR1 SGHTA, CDR2 FQGNSA. Trimming shortened V by 3 bases and J by 0 bases, and 11 bases separated the two germline ends. This CDR3 comprises 16 residues. CDR3 nucleotide sequence: TGTGCCAGCAGCTTGGGCGGGCTAGCGAACACCGGGGAGCTGTTTTTT. Translated: CASSLGGLANTGELFF. Together with reference TRBV7-2 and TRBJ2-2, the CDR3 gives the full variable domain: GAGVSQSPSNKVTEKGKDVELRCDPISGHTALYWYRQSLGQGLEFLIYFQGNSAPDKSGLPSDRFSAERTGGSVSTLTIQRTQQEDSAVYLCASSLGGLANTGELFFGEGSRLTVL.

The V call is TRBV7-9, the J call TRBJ1-1; no reliable D call. CDR3 length equals 13 residues. Germline CDR1 SEHNR, CDR2 FQNEAQ (reference sequence). The V and J ends lost 5 bases and 6 bases respectively, with 13 bases between them. The DNA for the CDR3 is TGTGCCAGCAGCCCTCGGGCCCCACCTGAAGCTTTCTTT. It yields the protein CASSPRAPPEAFF.

This clone is a singleton in its sample. The chain employs TRBV5-6 and TRBJ2-3; 9 bases are a match to TRBD2. Germline V gene data show CDR1 as SGHDT and CDR2 as YYEEEE. This CDR3 comprises 15 residues. The V segment lost 5 bases and the J segment 3 bases; nucleotides outside the gene matches: 7. The CDR3 region has the DNA TGTGCCAGCAGGACGGGACTAGCCGGGACAGATACGCAGTATTTT. This gives the protein CASRTGLAGTDTQYF. Full variable domain (remainder filled in from reference TRBV5-6 and TRBJ2-3): DAGVTQSPTHLIKTRGQQVTLRCSPKSGHDTVSWYQQALGQGPQFIFQYYEEEERQRGNFPDRFSGHQFPNYSSELNVNALLLGDSALYLCASRTGLAGTDTQYFGPGTRLTVL.

This CDR3 is CASSVAGSSYNEQFF. The CDR3 DNA follows: TGTGCCAGCAGCGTAGCGGGGAGCTCCTACAATGAGCAGTTCTTC. The rearrangement links TRBV14 to TRBJ2-1, with 8 nucleotides matching TRBD2. Germline V gene sequence: CDR1 SGHDN, CDR2 FVKESK. CDR3 length: 15 amino acids. J was trimmed by 0 bases and V by 5 bases; bases with no gene match: 3.

This chain connects TRBV6-6 to TRBJ1-4, with TRBD1 as a possible D gene (6 bases). There are 15 residues in the CDR3. Trimming removed 0 bases from V and 5 bases from J, with 10 bases in between. Germline V gene sequence: CDR1 MNHNY, CDR2 SVGAGI (reference sequence). The CDR3 sequence: CASSYSGGHNEKLFF. The CDR3 bases are TGTGCCAGCAGTTACTCTGGGGGCCACAATGAAAAACTGTTTTTT.

The chain employs TRBV28 and TRBJ1-5; unclear D gene. The CDR3 length is 15 residues. The V end was cut by 2 bases, the J end by 2 bases, with 10 bases between. Germline V gene sequence: CDR1 MDHEN, CDR2 SYDVKM. The CDR3 DNA reads TGTGCCAGCAGTTTACACGGGAGTGGCAATCAGCCCCAGCATTTT. Amino acids: CASSLHGSGNQPQHF.

This clone was seen many times. The chain uses TRBV2 and TRBJ1-5; 9 positions match TRBD1. The junction had 4 bases not matched to a gene; V was cut back by 0 bases and J by 1 base. This CDR3 is built from 17 residues. Germline V lookup: CDR1 SNHLY, CDR2 FYNNEI. DNA of the CDR3: TGTGCCAGCAGTGAAGCCGTGGGACAGGGCAGCAATCAGCCCCAGCATTTT. Its translation: CASSEAVGQGSNQPQHF.

The chain combines TRBV7-9 with TRBJ1-1; possible D gene TRBD1, 5 bases. The germline V gene encodes CDR1 SEHNR and CDR2 FQNEAQ (reference sequence). The CDR3 has 14 residues. Trimming took 4 bases from V and 1 from J, leaving 10 bases between them. The CDR3, as DNA: TGTGCCAGCAGCTGGGGGGGGTCGAACACTGAAGCTTTCTTT. Protein: CASSWGGSNTEAFF. Looking up the rest from reference TRBV7-9 and TRBJ1-1 gives the full variable domain: DTGVSQNPRHKITKRGQNVTFRCDPISEHNRLYWYRQTLGQGPEFLTYFQNEAQLEKSRLLSDRFSAERPKGSFSTLEIQRTEQGDSAMYLCASSWGGSNTEAFFGQGTRLTVV.

The chain links TRBV18 to TRBJ2-5, with D tentatively TRBD2 (6 bases). The V and J ends lost 2 bases and 4 bases respectively, with 14 bases between them. Germline-derived CDR1 and CDR2 are KGHSH and LQKENI. The CDR3 loop spans 15 amino acids. CDR3 nucleotides: TGTGCCAGCTCACCAGGGGGAGGAGGAGTAGAGACCCAGTACTTC. Translated, it gives CASSPGGGGVETQYF. Complete variable domain (other parts from reference TRBV18 and TRBJ2-5): NAGVMQNPRHLVRRRGQEARLRCSPMKGHSHVYWYRQLPEEGLKFMVYLQKENIIDESGMPKERFSAEFPKEGPSILRIQQVVRGDSAAYFCASSPGGGGVETQYFGPGTRLLVL.

The V gene is TRBV2, the J gene TRBJ2-5; D is uncertain. V was cut by 0 bases and J by 6 bases, with 11 bases left in between. In germline, CDR1 is SNHLY, CDR2 FYNNEI. The CDR3 has 14 residues. CDR3 DNA: TGTGCCAGCAGTGAAGCGGTAGCCGGGCAGACCCAGTACTTC. Translation: CASSEAVAGQTQYF.

The V and J genes are TRBV19 and TRBJ2-2, with D perhaps matching TRBD1 or TRBD2 (5 bases each). Deletions cut 7 bases from V and 0 bases from J, with 15 bases between. Germline V gene sequence: CDR1 LNHDA, CDR2 SQIVND (reference sequence). The CDR3 has 16 amino acids. The CDR3, as DNA: TGTGCCAGTATCCGGCAGGGACCTACGAACACCGGGGAGCTGTTTTTT. It codes for CASIRQGPTNTGELFF.

The CDR3 DNA reads TGTGCTAGTGGGGACTTGGAATACAATGAGCAGTTCTTC. Translating it yields CASGDLEYNEQFF. This chain connects TRBV12-5 to TRBJ2-1; tentatively, D is TRBD2 (5 bases). V shed 6 bases and J shed 4 bases, with 10 bases lying between them. Germline loops: CDR1 LGHNT, CDR2 FRNRAP. The CDR3 is made up of 13 amino acids.

The gene calls are TRBV5-4 and TRBJ2-7, with no clear D. The CDR3 is 12 amino acids. CDR1 is SGHNT and CDR2 is YYREEE in the germline V gene (reference sequence). The V gene lost 4 bases and the J gene lost 6 bases, with 11 bases spanning the gap. CDR3 loop: CASSRPLGEQYF. Written as DNA, the CDR3 is TGTGCCAGCAGCCGTCCTCTCGGCGAGCAGTACTTC. The complete variable domain, with remaining parts taken from reference TRBV5-4 and TRBJ2-7, reads ETGVTQSPTHLIKTRGQQVTLRCSSQSGHNTVSWYQQALGQGPQFIFQYYREEENGRGNFPPRFSGLQFPNYSSELNVNALELDDSALYLCASSRPLGEQYFGPGTRLTVT.

The chain employs TRBV4-3 and TRBJ1-1; no firm D call. The V end lost 5 bases, the J end lost 0 bases, and 7 bases lay between the germline ends. The CDR3 has 13 residues. Germline V gives CDR1 LGHNA, CDR2 YSLEER. The CDR3 spells CASSEGLNTEAFF. As DNA, the CDR3 is TGCGCCAGCAGCGAAGGCCTGAACACTGAAGCTTTCTTT.

The chain employs TRBV2 and TRBJ2-7; no definite D call. Per germline, CDR1 SNHLY and CDR2 FYNNEI. The CDR3 is 10 amino acids. Trimming took 4 bases from V and 4 from J, leaving 2 bases between them. CDR3 sequence: CASSVYEQYF. The CDR3 DNA reads TGTGCCAGCAGTGTTTACGAGCAGTACTTC.

This sequence joins TRBV7-2 and TRBJ1-5; D unclear. The CDR3 contains 14 residues. Trimming removed 2 bases at V and 4 bases at J, with 9 bases between. The V gene's germline CDR1 is SGHTA and CDR2 FQGNSA. Written as DNA, the CDR3 is TGTGCCAGCAGCTTAAATCTTGGGAATCAGCCCCAGCATTTT. Translating gives CASSLNLGNQPQHF.

This sequence joins TRBV7-9 and TRBJ2-7; TRBD1 agrees at 12 bases. The V gene's germline CDR1 is SEHNR and CDR2 FQNEAQ (reference sequence). The CDR3 sequence is 14 residues long. After removal of 4 bases from V and 5 bases from J, the junction contained 3 bases not matched to a gene. The CDR3 region has the DNA TGTGCCAGCAGCTCCGGGACAGGGGGCCACGAGCAGTACTTC. Translating it yields CASSSGTGGHEQYF.

This clone was detected once. The chain uses TRBV11-2 and TRBJ2-7; D gene ambiguous. Germline CDR1 is SGHAT and CDR2 is FQNNGV. V was pared by 2 bases and J by 4 bases, with 15 bases between. The CDR3 loop spans 15 amino acids. The CDR3 DNA is TGTGCCAGCAGCTTAAAGGTGGGCCTCCCATACGAGCAGTACTTC. Protein: CASSLKVGLPYEQYF.

This chain uses TRBV4-2 with TRBJ2-7; unclear D gene. This CDR3 comprises 12 residues. CDR1 is LGHNA and CDR2 is YNFKEQ in the germline V gene. The V and J ends lost 4 bases and 6 bases respectively, with 10 bases between them. This chain's CDR3 is CASSRPLGEQYF. DNA for the CDR3: TGTGCCAGCAGCCGTCCTCTCGGCGAGCAGTACTTC.

V usage is TRBV5-1 and J usage is TRBJ2-7; D is perhaps TRBD2 (6 bases). Germline-derived CDR1 and CDR2 are SGHRS and YFSETQ. The CDR3 spans 13 residues. Trimming took 5 bases from V and 3 from J, leaving 12 bases between them. The CDR3 loop reads CASRASENYEQYF. In nucleotides, the CDR3 is TGCGCCAGCAGGGCTAGCGAGAACTACGAGCAGTACTTC. The full variable domain, with the rest looked up from reference TRBV5-1 and TRBJ2-7, is KAGVTQTPRYLIKTRGQQVTLSCSPISGHRSVSWYQQTPGQGLQFLFEYFSETQRNKGNFPGRFSGRQFSNSRSEMNVSTLELGDSALYLCASRASENYEQYFGPGTRLTVT.

The V gene is TRBV5-1, the J gene TRBJ1-1; 8 nucleotides agree with TRBD1. The junction had 2 bases not matched to a gene; V was cut back by 0 bases and J by 4 bases. This CDR3 contains 14 residues. The germline CDR1 and CDR2 sequences are SGHRS and YFSETQ. CDR3 nucleotides: TGCGCCAGCAGCTTGGGGCAGGGGGCCACTGAAGCTTTCTTT. Amino acids: CASSLGQGATEAFF. The complete variable domain, with remaining parts taken from reference TRBV5-1 and TRBJ1-1, reads KAGVTQTPRYLIKTRGQQVTLSCSPISGHRSVSWYQQTPGQGLQFLFEYFSETQRNKGNFPGRFSGRQFSNSRSEMNVSTLELGDSALYLCASSLGQGATEAFFGQGTRLTVV.

V gene TRBV4-3 combines with J gene TRBJ1-3; 9 bases are shared with TRBD1. Germline CDR1 and CDR2: LGHNA and YSLEER. V shed 0 bases and J 6 bases; nucleotides not matched to a gene: 6. CDR3 length: 16 amino acids. The CDR3 protein is CASSQDRGQGENTIYF. For the CDR3, the DNA is TGCGCCAGCAGCCAAGATCGGGGACAGGGAGAAAACACCATATATTTT.

This clone has a handful of counts. V usage is TRBV27 and J usage is TRBJ1-2, with a tentative D call TRBD1 (6 bases). The CDR3 runs 14 residues. CDR1 MNHEY and CDR2 SMNVEV come from the germline V gene (reference sequence). Trimming took 4 bases from V and 4 from J, leaving 13 bases between them. In nucleotides, the CDR3 is TGTGCCAGCAGTTCCAACGGACAGATCTATGGCTACACCTTC. Translated, it gives CASSSNGQIYGYTF.

The genes are TRBV6-5 and TRBJ1-2; 7 nucleotides agree with TRBD1. V was clipped by 5 bases and J by 2 bases; unmatched bases: 2. The CDR3 runs 13 residues. Looked up from germline, CDR1 is MNHEY and CDR2 is SVGAGI. The CDR3: CASSGTVNYGYTF. As DNA, the CDR3 is TGTGCCAGCAGTGGGACAGTCAACTATGGCTACACCTTC.